Reported below is one TCR beta chain. It lacks a known antigen. Per-base qualities were not stored, and no clone one base away is much larger. From V the trimming removes 5 bases and from J it removes 6 bases, while the gene matches leave 6 bases of the junction unaccounted for. In the germline V gene (reference sequence), CDR1 corresponds to GTSNPN and CDR2 to SVGIG. The CDR3 measures 12 amino acids from cysteine to phenylalanine. Only the CDR3 portion is preserved as DNA: 36 bases, with reading frame beginning at the first base. This sample was included in a study of T cell responses to AZD1222 COVID-19 vaccine (dated by TCRdb to 2020 to 2022). General notes on the study: A total of approximately 240 trial participants underwent TCR sequencing, of whom roughly 210 received two doses of AZD1222 and about 25 received two doses of the MenACWY control vaccine. Trial participants were enrolled into age subgroups of 18-55, 56-69 and 70-plus years, which contained about 150, 28 and 57 TCR-sequenced participants, respectively.

Study-level results and caveats: The whole spike protein was spanned by vaccine-associated CD4 TCRs, and dominant responses were seen in regions 160-218 and 743-854. After two AZD1222 doses, spike-specific TCR breadth and depth were significantly higher than at day 0 and than in MenACWY recipients. In the small 56-69-year group, the increase in depth fell short of significance, most likely because of low power. Because no day 14 peak-response samples were available, the repertoires could be characterized only after the peak T cell response. Only six or seven AZD1222 recipients were SARS-CoV-2 seropositive at baseline, limiting conclusions about previously exposed vaccinees. Nearly half of unique spike-specific TCRs reportedly recognized epitopes outside regions mutated in the B.1.351 and B.1.1.7 variants. Participants were mostly white British and included more females than males, and it was suggested by the authors that clonal diversity may have been underestimated.

The sample's time point label, in plain terms: about 28 days (+/-7) after the second vaccine dose. Reading the label with the study, this specimen's treatment or condition is: meningococcal conjugate vaccine given as trial control. Vaccinee samples were obtained from the UK trials COV001 and COV002, which included a single-blind randomized controlled phase 2/3 trial of AZD1222 (ChAdOx1 nCoV-19) in healthy adults. Trial participant PBMC samples were collected at day 0 and day 28 after the second dose for TCRbeta chain sequencing. The CDR3 regions of human TCRbeta chains were analyzed by immunosequencing. Per the original workflow: Repertoire TCRs were checked for matches against a reference library of SARS-CoV-2-specific TCRs that had been generated using the MIRA antigen-specificity platform. Breadth was defined as the fraction of unique TCRs that were SARS-CoV-2-associated, and depth was defined as the fraction of total T cells that were SARS-CoV-2-associated. Each spike-specific TCR was assigned to its reactive spike region and to a CD4 or CD8 class using the MIRA data. Log10-transformed breadth and depth values were compared by one-way ANOVA with Sidak's multiple comparisons tests. TCRdb carries this immuneACCESS record with in-frame sequences only. Its versions omit some clonotypes, under half of them owing to an unresolved V gene in the studies checked, with the rest unexplained. The V and J calls and clone size are taken from that table; D and trimming were inferred from the DNA. A total of 200,000 to 250,000 clones appear in this sample, about 94% of them only once. Clones ranked in the top ten supply over 1.5% of the sample.

The sample consisted of peripheral blood, taken 28 days after the second dose of the MenACWY control vaccine. This clonotype was obtained from an adult who received the MenACWY meningococcal vaccine as a control. Recombination connected TRBV30 to TRBJ1-2; TRBD1 lines up with 7 middle nucleotides. CDR3 reads: CAWAGTVNGYTF. The DNA sequence reads TGTGCCTGGGCCGGGACAGTAAATGGCTACACCTTC.